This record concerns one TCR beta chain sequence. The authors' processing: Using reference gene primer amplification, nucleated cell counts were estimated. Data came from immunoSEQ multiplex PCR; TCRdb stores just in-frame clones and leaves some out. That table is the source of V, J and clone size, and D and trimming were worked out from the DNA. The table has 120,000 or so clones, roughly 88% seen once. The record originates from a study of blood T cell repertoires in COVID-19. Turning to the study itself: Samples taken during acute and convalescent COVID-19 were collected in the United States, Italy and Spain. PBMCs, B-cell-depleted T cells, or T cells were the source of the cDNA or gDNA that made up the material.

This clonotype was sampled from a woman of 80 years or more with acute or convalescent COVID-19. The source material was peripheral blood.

CDR3 sequence: CASSPPTGGVAGNTIYF. The CDR3 DNA is TGTGCCAGCAGTCCACCCACAGGGGGCGTAGCTGGAAACACCATATATTTT. The V gene is TRBV28, the J gene TRBJ1-3; 9 nucleotides line up with TRBD1. The length of the CDR3 is 17 residues. Germline V gene data show CDR1 as MDHEN and CDR2 as SYDVKM. V gave up 5 bases and J gave up 2 bases; unmatched junction bases: 10.